This TCR beta chain came from a study of tissue T cells after allogeneic stem cell transplantation. Described time point: mouse harvest day 7 after allogeneic transplant. Each mouse received 10^7 T-cell-depleted marrow cells plus 10^6 splenic CD5+ T cells by tail vein. Germline V gene data show CDR1 as SNHLY and CDR2 as FYNGKV (reference sequence). V was pared by 5 bases and J by 0 bases, with 1 base of the junction left unmatched. The CDR3 contains 14 residues. A remark on this clone: Gene names and germline refer to mouse. From the germline J gene comes the end of the CDR3, since the read stops 1 residue before it.

Sequencing was performed with immunoSEQ multiplex PCR; in TCRdb, only in-frame clones are kept and a portion is missing. The sample lists over 6,500 clones, around half seen once, with roughly 8.2% in the top ten. The receptor was derived from a female BALB/c mouse given C57BL/6 T cells with graft-versus-host disease after an allogeneic hematopoietic cell transplant. The sequencing input was lymph node tissue. The rearrangement links TRBV3 to TRBJ1-1, with TRBD1 matching over 9 bases. CDR3 residues: CASSRDRANTEVFF. The DNA read from the CDR3 is TGTGCCAGCAGCCGGGACAGGGCAAACACAGAAGTCTTC.